These 3 T cell receptor beta chains originate from one sample sequenced in a study of shared clonotypes between healthy human individuals. Sequencing was performed with immunoSEQ multiplex PCR; in TCRdb, only in-frame clones are kept and a portion is missing. This sample yields under 130,000 clones, of which about 70% are seen a single time; roughly a quarter belongs to the top ten. What was sequenced was memory CD8+ T cells sorted from blood. As for subset: CD45RO+ cells pooled with CCR7-negative TemRA cells. These receptors originate from a woman in her 30s in good health.

This sequence joins TRBV5-4 and TRBJ2-5, with unresolved D. Germline CDR1 is SGHNT and CDR2 is YYREEE (reference sequence). The V gene lost 5 bases and the J gene lost 2 bases, with 10 bases spanning the gap. The CDR3 runs 13 residues. The DNA of the CDR3 is TGTGCCAGCAGGGAGCGAGATCAAGAGACCCAGTACTTC. It yields the protein CASRERDQETQYF. Supplemented by reference TRBV5-4 and TRBJ2-5, the full variable domain reads ETGVTQSPTHLIKTRGQQVTLRCSSQSGHNTVSWYQQALGQGPQFIFQYYREEENGRGNFPPRFSGLQFPNYSSELNVNALELDDSALYLCASRERDQETQYFGPGTRLLVL.

This clone was seen only a few times. The CDR3 coding sequence is TGTGCCAGTATCAATCGGGCACAGGGATATGGCTACACCTTC. It codes for CASINRAQGYGYTF. The chain combines TRBV19 with TRBJ1-2, with D tentatively TRBD1 (6 bases). The V end lost 7 bases, the J end lost 5 bases, and 17 bases lay between the germline ends. The CDR3 sequence is 14 residues long. Germline loops: CDR1 LNHDA, CDR2 SQIVND (reference sequence).

The CDR3 region has the DNA TGTGCCAGCAGTGAAGGGGGTTGGACTAGCTCCTACGAGCAGTACTTC. It is translated as CASSEGGWTSSYEQYF. The rearrangement links TRBV2 to TRBJ2-7; 7 nucleotides agree with TRBD2. CDR3 length: 16 amino acids. Germline trimming cut 1 base from V and 0 bases from J; bases unmatched to any gene: 6. Germline V gene sequence: CDR1 SNHLY, CDR2 FYNNEI.